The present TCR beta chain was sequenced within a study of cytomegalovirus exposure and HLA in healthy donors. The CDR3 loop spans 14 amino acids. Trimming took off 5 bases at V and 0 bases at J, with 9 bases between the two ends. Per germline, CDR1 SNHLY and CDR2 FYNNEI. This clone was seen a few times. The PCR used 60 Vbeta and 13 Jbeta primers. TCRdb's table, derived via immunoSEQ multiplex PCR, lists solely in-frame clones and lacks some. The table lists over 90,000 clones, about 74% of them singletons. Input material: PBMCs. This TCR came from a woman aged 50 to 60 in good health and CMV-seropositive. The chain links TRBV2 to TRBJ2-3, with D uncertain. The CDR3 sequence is CASSLQWSTDTQYF. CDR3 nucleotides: TGTGCCAGCAGTTTACAGTGGAGCACAGATACGCAGTATTTT. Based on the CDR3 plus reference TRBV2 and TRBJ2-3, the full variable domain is EPEVTQTPSHQVTQMGQEVILRCVPISNHLYFYWYRQILGQKVEFLVSFYNNEISEKSEIFDDQFSVERPDGSNFTLKIRSTKLEDSAMYFCASSLQWSTDTQYFGPGTRLTVL.